The 5 T cell receptor beta chains below all came from one sample that was sequenced in a study of CD8 T cells in Susac syndrome. RNA amounts of roughly 0.5 to 1 ug underwent reverse transcription with random hexamers. TCRdb passed the immunoSEQ multiplex PCR reads through MiXCR, listing each CDR3 protein once. The repertoire consists of more than 150,000 distinct CDR3 sequences, with around 95% occurring once and the leading ten covering 0.15%. The sample taken for sequencing was CD8+ T cells from PBMCs. The receptors stem from a human donor with multiple sclerosis.

The chain employs TRBV29-1 and TRBJ2-1; 8 bases map to TRBD2. CDR1 and CDR2 (germline): SQVTM, ANQGSEA. The CDR3 has 15 amino acids. J gave up 6 bases and V 6 bases, and 13 bases lay outside the gene matches. CDR3 in DNA: TGCAGCGTCCGCGGGGGGACCTCGCGGCGCAATGAGCAGTTCTTC. This gives the protein CSVRGGTSRRNEQFF.

The V call is TRBV14, the J call TRBJ2-1; D is uncertain. V was trimmed by 6 bases and J by 1 base, leaving 10 bases between them. Germline V gene sequence: CDR1 SGHDN, CDR2 FVKESK. The CDR3 length is 14 residues. DNA for the CDR3: TGTGCCAGCAGTCAAAGACTGTCCTACAATGAGCAGTTCTTC. Its protein product is CASSQRLSYNEQFF.

This chain links TRBV11-2 with TRBJ2-5; 8 nucleotides match TRBD2. With 5 bases clipped from V and 5 bases from J, the junction kept 16 bases outside the gene matches. The V gene's germline CDR1 is SGHAT and CDR2 FQNNGV. The CDR3 has 17 residues. CDR3 in DNA: TGTGCCAGCAGCATTAGCCCCATGAGCGGGGGAGGGGAGACCCAGTACTTC. Its protein product is CASSISPMSGGGETQYF.

This chain's CDR3 is CASSFLGQPQHF. The DNA for the CDR3 is TGTGCCAGCAGTTTTCTGGGTCAGCCCCAGCATTTT. The J gene is TRBJ1-5, the V gene TRBV12-3 or TRBV12-4; D remains unclear. The CDR3 is made up of 12 amino acids. V lost 3 bases to trimming and J lost 6 bases, with 6 bases between them.

This chain connects TRBV5-1 to TRBJ2-7; possibly TRBD1 for D (6 bases). Germline CDR1 and CDR2: SGHRS and YFSETQ. This CDR3 is 14 amino acids long. Trimming pared 4 bases from V and 3 bases from J, leaving 14 bases between. The CDR3 loop reads CASSPKGQIYEQYV. The CDR3 bases are TGCGCCAGCAGCCCGAAAGGACAGATCTACGAGCAGTACGTC.